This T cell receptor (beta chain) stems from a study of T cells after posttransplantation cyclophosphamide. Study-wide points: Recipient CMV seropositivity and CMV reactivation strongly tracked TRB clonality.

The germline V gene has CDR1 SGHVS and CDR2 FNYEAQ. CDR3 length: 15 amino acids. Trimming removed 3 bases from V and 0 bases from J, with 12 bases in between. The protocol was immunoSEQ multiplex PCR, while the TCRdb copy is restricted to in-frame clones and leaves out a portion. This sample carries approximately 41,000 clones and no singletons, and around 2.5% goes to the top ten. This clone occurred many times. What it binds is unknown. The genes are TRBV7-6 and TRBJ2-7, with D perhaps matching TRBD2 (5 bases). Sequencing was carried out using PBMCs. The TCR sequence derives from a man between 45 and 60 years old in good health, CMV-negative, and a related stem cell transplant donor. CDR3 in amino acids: CASSFGVMGSYEQYF. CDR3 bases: TGTGCCAGCAGCTTCGGGGTAATGGGCTCCTACGAGCAGTACTTC.